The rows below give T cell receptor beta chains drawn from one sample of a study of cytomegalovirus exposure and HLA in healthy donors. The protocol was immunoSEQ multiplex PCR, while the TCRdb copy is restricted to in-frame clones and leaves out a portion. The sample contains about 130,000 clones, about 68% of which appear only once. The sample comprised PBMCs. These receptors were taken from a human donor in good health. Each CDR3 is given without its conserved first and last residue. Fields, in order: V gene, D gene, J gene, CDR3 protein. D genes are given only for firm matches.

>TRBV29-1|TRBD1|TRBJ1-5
SVGQGGNQPQH
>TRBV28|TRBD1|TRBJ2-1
ASRKTGEREQF
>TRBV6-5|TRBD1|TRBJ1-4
ASSYVPGQQPEKLF
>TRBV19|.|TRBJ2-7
ASTTVGGYEQY
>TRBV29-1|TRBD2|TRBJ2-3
SGLAGYTDTQY
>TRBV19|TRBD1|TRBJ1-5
ASSPNRGQPQH
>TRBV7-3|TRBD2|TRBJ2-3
ASSSGGAGTDTQY
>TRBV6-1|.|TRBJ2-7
ASMNRRPYEQY
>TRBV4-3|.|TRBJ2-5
ASSQGGAGAQETQY
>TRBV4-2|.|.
ASRFGGRPGYEQY
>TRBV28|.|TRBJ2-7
ASGHGTSLYEQY
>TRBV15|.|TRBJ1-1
ATSREQGFTEAF
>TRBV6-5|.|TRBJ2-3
ASSASDTQY
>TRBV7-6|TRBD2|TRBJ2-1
ASSFPGGEQF
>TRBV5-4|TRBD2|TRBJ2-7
ASSLGAGTTFYEQY
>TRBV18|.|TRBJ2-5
ASSPGDFQETQY
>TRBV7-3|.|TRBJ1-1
ASSPGPGGNTEAF
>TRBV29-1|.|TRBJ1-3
SVRGFEHGSSGNTIY
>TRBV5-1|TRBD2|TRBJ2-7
ASSLAGTSGGRFGYEQY
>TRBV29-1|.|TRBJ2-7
SVLRGSSEQY
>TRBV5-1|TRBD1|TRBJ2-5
ASSEQQGTDETQY
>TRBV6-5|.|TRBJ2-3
ATTEGLPTDTQY
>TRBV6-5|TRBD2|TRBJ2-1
ASSYSLAGGNEQF
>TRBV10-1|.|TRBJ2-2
ASSAQATNTGELF
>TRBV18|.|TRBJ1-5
ASSPQGDQPQH
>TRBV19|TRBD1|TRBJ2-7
ASSRDRGPIYHEQY
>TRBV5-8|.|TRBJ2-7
ASSSLRGYEQY
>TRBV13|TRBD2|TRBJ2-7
ASRDRGGGSYEQY
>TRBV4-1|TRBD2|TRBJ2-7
ASSQGSSGYEQY
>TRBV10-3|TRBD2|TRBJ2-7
AIMDQREGLEQY
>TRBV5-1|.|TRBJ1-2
ASSHERGYGYT
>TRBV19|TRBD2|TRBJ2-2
ASSITAGGPTGELF
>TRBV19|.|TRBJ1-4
ASSPPQGTNEKLF
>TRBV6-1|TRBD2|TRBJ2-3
ASSEGGGVADTQY
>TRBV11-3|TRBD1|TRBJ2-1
ASSLGGQYNEQF
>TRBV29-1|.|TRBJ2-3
SVEDWAGTDTQY
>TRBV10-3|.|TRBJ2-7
AIQGTSYEQY
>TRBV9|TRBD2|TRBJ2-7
ASSEGTSGRAVEQY
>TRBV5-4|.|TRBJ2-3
ASSRSGSGTDTQY
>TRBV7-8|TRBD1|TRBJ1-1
ASSLGTGNYEAF
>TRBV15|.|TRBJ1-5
ATSRQGYSNQPQH
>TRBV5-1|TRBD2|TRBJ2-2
ASSLILAGTGELF
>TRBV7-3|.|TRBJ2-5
ASSRSNQETQY